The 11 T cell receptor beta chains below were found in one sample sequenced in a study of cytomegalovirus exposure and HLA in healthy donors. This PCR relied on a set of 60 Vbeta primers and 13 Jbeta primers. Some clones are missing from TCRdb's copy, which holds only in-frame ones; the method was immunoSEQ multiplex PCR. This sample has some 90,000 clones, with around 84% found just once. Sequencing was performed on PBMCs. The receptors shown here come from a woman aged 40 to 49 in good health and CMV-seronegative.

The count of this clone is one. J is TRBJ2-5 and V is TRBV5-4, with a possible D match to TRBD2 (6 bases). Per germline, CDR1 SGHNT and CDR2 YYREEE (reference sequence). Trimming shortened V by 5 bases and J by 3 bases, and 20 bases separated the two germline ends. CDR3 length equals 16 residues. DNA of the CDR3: TGTGCCAGCAGACCGGGGATCAGACTAGGTGAAGAGACCCAGTACTTC. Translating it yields CASRPGIRLGEETQYF.

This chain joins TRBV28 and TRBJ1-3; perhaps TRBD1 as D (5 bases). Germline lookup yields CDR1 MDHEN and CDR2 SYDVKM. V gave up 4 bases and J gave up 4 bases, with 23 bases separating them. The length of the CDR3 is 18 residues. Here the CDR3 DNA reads TGTGCCAGCAGTTCAACGTTCCCCCGGGGGACTACCGGAAACACCATATATTTT. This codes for CASSSTFPRGTTGNTIYF.

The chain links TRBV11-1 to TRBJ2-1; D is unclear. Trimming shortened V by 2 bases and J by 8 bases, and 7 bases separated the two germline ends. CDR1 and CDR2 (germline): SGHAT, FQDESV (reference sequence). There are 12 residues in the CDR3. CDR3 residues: CASSLNVDEQFF. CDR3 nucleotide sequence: TGTGCCAGCAGCTTAAATGTCGATGAGCAGTTCTTC.

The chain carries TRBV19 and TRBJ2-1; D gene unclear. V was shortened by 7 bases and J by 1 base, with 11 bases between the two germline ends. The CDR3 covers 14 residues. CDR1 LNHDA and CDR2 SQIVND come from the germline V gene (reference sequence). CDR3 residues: CASIQTGSYNEQFF. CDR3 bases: TGTGCCAGTATCCAGACTGGTTCCTACAATGAGCAGTTCTTC.

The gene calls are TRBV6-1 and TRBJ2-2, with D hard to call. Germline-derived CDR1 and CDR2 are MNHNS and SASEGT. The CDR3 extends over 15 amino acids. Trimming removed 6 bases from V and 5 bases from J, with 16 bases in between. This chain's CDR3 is CASSPRHRGTGELFF. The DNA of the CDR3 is TGTGCCAGCAGCCCCAGACACCGTGGGACCGGGGAGCTGTTTTTT.

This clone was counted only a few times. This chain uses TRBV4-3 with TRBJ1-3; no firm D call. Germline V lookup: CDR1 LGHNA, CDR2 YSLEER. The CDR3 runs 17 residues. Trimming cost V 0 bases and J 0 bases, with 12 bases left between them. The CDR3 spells CASSQDAGRSSGNTIYF. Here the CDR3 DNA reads TGCGCCAGCAGCCAAGATGCAGGCCGAAGCTCTGGAAACACCATATATTTT.

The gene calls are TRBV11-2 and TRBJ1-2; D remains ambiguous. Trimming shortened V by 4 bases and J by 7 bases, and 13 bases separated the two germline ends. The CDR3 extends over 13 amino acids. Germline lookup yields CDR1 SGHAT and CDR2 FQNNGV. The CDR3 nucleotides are TGTGCCAGCAGCTCCGATTGGGCCGGTGGCTACACCTTC. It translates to CASSSDWAGGYTF. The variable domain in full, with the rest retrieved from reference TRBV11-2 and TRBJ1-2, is EAGVAQSPRYKIIEKRQSVAFWCNPISGHATLYWYQQILGQGPKLLIQFQNNGVVDDSQLPKDRFSAERLKGVDSTLKIQPAKLEDSAVYLCASSSDWAGGYTFGSGTRLTVV.

The CDR3 reads CASSMTTLVAGVKDTQYF. The CDR3 bases are TGCGCCAGCAGCATGACTACCCTTGTAGCGGGAGTTAAAGATACGCAGTATTTT. The chain carries TRBV5-1 and TRBJ2-3; 9 bases align to TRBD2. Looked up from germline, CDR1 is SGHRS and CDR2 is YFSETQ. The J segment lost 5 bases and the V segment lost 4 bases, leaving 17 bases of the junction unmatched. The CDR3 has 18 residues.

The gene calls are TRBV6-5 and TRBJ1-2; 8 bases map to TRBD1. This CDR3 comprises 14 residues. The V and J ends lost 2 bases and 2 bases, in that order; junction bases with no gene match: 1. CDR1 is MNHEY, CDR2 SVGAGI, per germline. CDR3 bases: TGTGCCAGCAGTTACCCAGGGGGCAACTATGGCTACACCTTC. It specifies CASSYPGGNYGYTF.

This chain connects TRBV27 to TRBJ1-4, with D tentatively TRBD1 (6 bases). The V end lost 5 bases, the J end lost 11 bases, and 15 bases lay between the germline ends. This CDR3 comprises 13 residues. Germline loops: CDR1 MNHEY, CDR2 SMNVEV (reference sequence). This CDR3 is CASSTYDRYKLFF. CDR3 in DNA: TGTGCCAGCAGTACCTATGACAGGTATAAACTGTTTTTT. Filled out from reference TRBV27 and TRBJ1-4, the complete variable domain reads EAQVTQNPRYLITVTGKKLTVTCSQNMNHEYMSWYRQDPGLGLRQIYYSMNVEVTDKGDVPEGYKVSRKEKRNFPLILESPSPNQTSLYFCASSTYDRYKLFFGSGTQLSVL.

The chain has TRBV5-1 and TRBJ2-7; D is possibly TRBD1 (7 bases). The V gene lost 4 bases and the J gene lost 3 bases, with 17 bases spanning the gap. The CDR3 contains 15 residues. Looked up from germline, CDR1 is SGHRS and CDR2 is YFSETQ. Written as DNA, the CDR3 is TGCGCCAGCAGCCCGGAGGGGACAGCCAACTACGAGCAGTACTTC. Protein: CASSPEGTANYEQYF.